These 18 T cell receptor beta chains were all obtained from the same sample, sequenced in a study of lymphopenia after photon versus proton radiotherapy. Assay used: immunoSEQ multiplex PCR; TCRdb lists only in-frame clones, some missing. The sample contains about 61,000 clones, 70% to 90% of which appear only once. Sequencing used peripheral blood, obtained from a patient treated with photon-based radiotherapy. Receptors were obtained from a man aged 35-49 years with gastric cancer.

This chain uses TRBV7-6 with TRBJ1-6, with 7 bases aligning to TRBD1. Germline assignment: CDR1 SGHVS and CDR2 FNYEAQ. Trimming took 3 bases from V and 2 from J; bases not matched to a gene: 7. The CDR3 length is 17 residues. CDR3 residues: CASSLGDGTAYNSPLHF. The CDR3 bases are TGTGCCAGCAGCTTGGGAGATGGGACAGCCTATAATTCACCCCTCCACTTT.

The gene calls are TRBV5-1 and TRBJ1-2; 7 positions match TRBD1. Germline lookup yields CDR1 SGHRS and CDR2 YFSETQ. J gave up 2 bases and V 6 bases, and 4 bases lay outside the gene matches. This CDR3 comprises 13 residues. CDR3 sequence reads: CASTQDRNYGYTF. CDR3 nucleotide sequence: TGCGCCAGCACCCAGGACAGGAACTATGGCTACACCTTC.

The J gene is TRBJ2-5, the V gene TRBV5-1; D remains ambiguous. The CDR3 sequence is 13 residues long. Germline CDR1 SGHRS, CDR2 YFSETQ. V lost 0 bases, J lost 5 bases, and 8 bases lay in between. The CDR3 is CASSLVVGETQYF. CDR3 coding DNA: TGCGCCAGCAGCTTGGTTGTCGGGGAGACCCAGTACTTC.

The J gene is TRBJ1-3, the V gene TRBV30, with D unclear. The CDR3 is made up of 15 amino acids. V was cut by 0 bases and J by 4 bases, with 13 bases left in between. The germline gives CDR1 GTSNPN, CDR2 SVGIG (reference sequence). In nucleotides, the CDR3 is TGTGCCTGGAGTGTACCCTCGTTAGGAGGAAACACCATATATTTT. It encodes CAWSVPSLGGNTIYF.

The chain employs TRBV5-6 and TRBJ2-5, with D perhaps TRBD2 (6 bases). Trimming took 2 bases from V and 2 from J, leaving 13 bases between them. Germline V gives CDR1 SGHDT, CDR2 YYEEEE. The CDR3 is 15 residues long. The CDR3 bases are TGTGCCAGCAGCTTTACGGGGGTGTTGCAAGAGACCCAGTACTTC. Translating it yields CASSFTGVLQETQYF. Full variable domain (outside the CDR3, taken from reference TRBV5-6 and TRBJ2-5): DAGVTQSPTHLIKTRGQQVTLRCSPKSGHDTVSWYQQALGQGPQFIFQYYEEEERQRGNFPDRFSGHQFPNYSSELNVNALLLGDSALYLCASSFTGVLQETQYFGPGTRLLVL.

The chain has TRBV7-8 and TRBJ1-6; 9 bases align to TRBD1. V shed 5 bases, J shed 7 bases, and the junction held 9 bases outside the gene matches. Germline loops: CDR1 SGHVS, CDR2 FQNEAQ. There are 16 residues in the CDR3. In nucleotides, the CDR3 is TGTGCCAGCAGCCTGCGAAGCGGACAGGGGAATTCACCCCTCCACTTT. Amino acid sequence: CASSLRSGQGNSPLHF.

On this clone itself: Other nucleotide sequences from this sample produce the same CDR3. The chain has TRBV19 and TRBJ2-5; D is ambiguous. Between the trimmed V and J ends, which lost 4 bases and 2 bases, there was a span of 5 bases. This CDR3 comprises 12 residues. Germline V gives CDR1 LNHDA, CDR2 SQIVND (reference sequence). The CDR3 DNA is TGTGCCAGTAGTACCAGACAAGAGACCCAGTACTTC. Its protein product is CASSTRQETQYF.

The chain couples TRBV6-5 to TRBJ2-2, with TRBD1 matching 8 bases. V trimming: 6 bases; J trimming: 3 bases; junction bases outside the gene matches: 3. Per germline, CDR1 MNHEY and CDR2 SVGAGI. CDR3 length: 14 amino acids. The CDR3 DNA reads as TGTGCCAGCAGGAAGGGACAGGACACCGGGGAGCTGTTTTTT. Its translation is CASRKGQDTGELFF.

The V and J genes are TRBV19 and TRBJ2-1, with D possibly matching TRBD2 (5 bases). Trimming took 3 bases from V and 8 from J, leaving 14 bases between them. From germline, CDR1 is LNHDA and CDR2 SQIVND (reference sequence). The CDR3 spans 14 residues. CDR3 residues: CASSITGYGDEQFF. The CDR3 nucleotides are TGTGCCAGTAGTATTACTGGGTACGGGGATGAGCAGTTCTTC.

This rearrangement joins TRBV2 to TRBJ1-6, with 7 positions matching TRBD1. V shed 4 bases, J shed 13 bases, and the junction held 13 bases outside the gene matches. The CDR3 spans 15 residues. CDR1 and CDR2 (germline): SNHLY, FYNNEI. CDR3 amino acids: CASSGPGGTGSPLHF. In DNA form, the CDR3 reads TGTGCCAGCAGTGGTCCAGGGGGTACAGGTTCGCCCCTCCACTTT.

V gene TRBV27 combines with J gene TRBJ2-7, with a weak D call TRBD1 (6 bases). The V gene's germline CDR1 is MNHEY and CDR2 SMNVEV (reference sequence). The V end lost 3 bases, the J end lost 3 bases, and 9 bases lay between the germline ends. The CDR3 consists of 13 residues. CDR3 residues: CASSLGHNYEQYF. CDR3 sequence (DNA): TGTGCCAGCAGTTTGGGACATAACTACGAGCAGTACTTC.

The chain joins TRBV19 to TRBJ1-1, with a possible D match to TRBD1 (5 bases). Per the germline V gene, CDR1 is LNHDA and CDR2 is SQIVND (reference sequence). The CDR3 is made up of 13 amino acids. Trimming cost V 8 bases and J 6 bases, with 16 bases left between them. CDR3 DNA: TGTGCCAGTGACCAGGACGGGGCATCTGAAGCTTTCTTT. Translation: CASDQDGASEAFF.

CDR3 sequence reads: CASSLQGGTNEKLFF. CDR3 in DNA: TGTGCCAGCAGCCTACAGGGAGGCACTAATGAAAAACTGTTTTTT. The chain recombines TRBV4-2 with TRBJ1-4; D possibly corresponds to TRBD1 (6 bases). From germline, CDR1 is LGHNA and CDR2 YNFKEQ. The CDR3 runs to 15 residues. V lost 4 bases, J lost 2 bases, and 11 bases lay in between.

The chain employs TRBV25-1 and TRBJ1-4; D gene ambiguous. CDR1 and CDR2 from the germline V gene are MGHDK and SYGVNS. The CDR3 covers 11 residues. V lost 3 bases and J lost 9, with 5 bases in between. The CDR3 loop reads CASSDSQKLFF. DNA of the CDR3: TGTGCCAGCAGTGACTCCCAAAAACTGTTTTTT.

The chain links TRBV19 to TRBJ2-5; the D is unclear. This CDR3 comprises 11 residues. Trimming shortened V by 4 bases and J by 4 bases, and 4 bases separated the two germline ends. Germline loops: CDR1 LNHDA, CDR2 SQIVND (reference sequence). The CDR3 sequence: CASSSPETQYF. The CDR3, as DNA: TGTGCCAGTAGTAGTCCAGAGACCCAGTACTTC.

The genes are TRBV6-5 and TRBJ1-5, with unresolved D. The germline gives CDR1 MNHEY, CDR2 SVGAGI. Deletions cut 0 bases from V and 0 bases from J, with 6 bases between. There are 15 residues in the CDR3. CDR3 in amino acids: CASSYSGSSNQPQHF. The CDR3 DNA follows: TGTGCCAGCAGTTACTCCGGCAGTAGCAATCAGCCCCAGCATTTT.

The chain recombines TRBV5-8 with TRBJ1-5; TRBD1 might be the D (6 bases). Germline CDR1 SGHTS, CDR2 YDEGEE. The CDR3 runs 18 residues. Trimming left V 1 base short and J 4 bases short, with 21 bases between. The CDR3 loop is CASSLPQRGSEANQPQHF. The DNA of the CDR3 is TGTGCCAGCAGCTTGCCCCAAAGGGGGTCGGAAGCGAATCAGCCCCAGCATTTT.

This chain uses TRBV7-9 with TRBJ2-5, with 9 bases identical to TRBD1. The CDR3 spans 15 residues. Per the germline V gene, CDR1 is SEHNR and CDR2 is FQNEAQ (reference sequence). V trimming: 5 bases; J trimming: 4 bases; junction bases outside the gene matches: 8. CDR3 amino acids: CASSPNRGLRETQYF. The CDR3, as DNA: TGTGCCAGCAGCCCAAACAGGGGGCTGCGAGAGACCCAGTACTTC.